Each of the 8 T cell receptor beta chains below was sequenced from the same sample in a study of T cell responses to AZD1222 COVID-19 vaccine. Sequencing used immunoSEQ multiplex PCR; TCRdb keeps in-frame clones, though not all of them. The sample records approximately 300,000 clones, 90% to 95% being singletons. Material: peripheral blood, obtained 28 days after the second AZD1222 dose. Receptors were obtained from an adult who received the AZD1222 COVID-19 vaccine.

This chain joins TRBV2 and TRBJ2-3; 10 bases are a match to TRBD2. Unmatched junction bases numbered 12, after V lost 8 bases and J lost 4 bases. The CDR3 contains 16 residues. In germline, CDR1 is SNHLY, CDR2 FYNNEI. In DNA, the CDR3 is TGTGCCAGCTCTACCGGGGCTAGCGGGAGATCAGATACGCAGTATTTT. Its translation is CASSTGASGRSDTQYF.

This chain links TRBV20-1 with TRBJ2-7, with 9 bases that match TRBD1. Germline V gene data show CDR1 as DFQATT and CDR2 as SNEGSKA (reference sequence). V trimming: 6 bases; J trimming: 6 bases; junction bases outside the gene matches: 3. The CDR3 length is 11 residues. CDR3 DNA: TGCAGTGCGGGACAGGGTTCCGAGCAGTACTTC. Protein: CSAGQGSEQYF.

The chain is built from TRBV6-2 or TRBV6-3 and TRBJ1-2, with D unclear. V lost 2 bases and J lost 6, with 13 bases in between. Germline CDR1 reads MNHEY; CDR2 reads SVGEGT. The CDR3 spans 14 residues. The CDR3 DNA reads as TGTGCCAGCAGTTACCGGAGGGCCGGGGATGGCTACACCTTC. Its translation: CASSYRRAGDGYTF.

The J gene is TRBJ2-5, the V gene TRBV28, with 10 nucleotides matching TRBD2. In germline, CDR1 is MDHEN, CDR2 SYDVKM. With V trimmed by 5 bases and J by 4 bases, 13 bases remained unmatched. This CDR3 comprises 17 residues. CDR3 sequence: CASSPPAGGPKGETQYF. CDR3 DNA: TGTGCCAGCAGTCCCCCAGCGGGAGGGCCGAAGGGAGAGACCCAGTACTTC.

This chain connects TRBV11-3 to TRBJ2-5; D may be TRBD1 (6 bases). CDR1 and CDR2 from the germline V gene are SGHNT and YENEEA. The CDR3 spans 14 residues. Trimming took 3 bases from V and 4 from J, leaving 12 bases between them. The CDR3 DNA reads TGTGCCAGCAGCTTTCCCAGGGGTGGAGAGACCCAGTACTTC. Encoded protein: CASSFPRGGETQYF.

CDR3 region: CASSFFTGDEQYF. The CDR3 nucleotides read TGTGCCAGCAGCTTCTTTACTGGGGACGAGCAGTACTTC. The V gene is TRBV7-2, the J gene TRBJ2-7; D is unresolved. Trimming shortened V by 3 bases and J by 5 bases, and 11 bases separated the two germline ends. The CDR3 has 13 amino acids. Germline CDR1 and CDR2: SGHTA and FQGNSA.

The CDR3 bases are TGCGCCAGCAGCTTTGGGGCGAACACCGGGGAGCTGTTTTTT. This codes for CASSFGANTGELFF. The V gene is TRBV5-1, the J gene TRBJ2-2; no clear D. Trimming took off 2 bases at V and 0 bases at J, with 5 bases between the two ends. The CDR3 contains 14 residues. Germline-derived CDR1 and CDR2 are SGHRS and YFSETQ.

The chain links TRBV6-5 to TRBJ1-6; no clear D gene. The CDR3 is made up of 12 amino acids. Germline V gives CDR1 MNHEY, CDR2 SVGAGI. CDR3 DNA sequence: TGTTGTGAGGGCTCCTATAATTCACCCCTCCACTTT. Its translation: CCEGSYNSPLHF.